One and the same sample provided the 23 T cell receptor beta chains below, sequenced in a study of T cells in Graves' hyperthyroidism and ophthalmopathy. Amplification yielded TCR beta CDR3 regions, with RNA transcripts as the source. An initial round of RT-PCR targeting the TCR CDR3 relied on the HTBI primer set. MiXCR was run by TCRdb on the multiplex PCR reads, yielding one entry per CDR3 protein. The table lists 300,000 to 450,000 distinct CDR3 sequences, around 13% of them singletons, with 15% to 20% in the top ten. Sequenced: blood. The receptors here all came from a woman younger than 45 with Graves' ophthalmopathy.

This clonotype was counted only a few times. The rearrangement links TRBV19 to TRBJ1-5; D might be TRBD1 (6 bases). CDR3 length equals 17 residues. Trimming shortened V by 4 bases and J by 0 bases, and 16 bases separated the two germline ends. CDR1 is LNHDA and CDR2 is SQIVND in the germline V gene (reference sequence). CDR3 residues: CASSTGVPPYSNQPQHF. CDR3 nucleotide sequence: TGTGCCAGTAGTACAGGGGTTCCCCCTTATAGCAATCAGCCCCAGCATTTT. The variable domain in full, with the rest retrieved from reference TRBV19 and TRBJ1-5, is DGGITQSPKYLFRKEGQNVTLSCEQNLNHDAMYWYRQDPGQGLRLIYYSQIVNDFQKGDIAEGYSVSREKKESFPLTVTSAQKNPTAFYLCASSTGVPPYSNQPQHFGDGTRLSIL.

The CDR3 loop is CASNRERPGTGYRTNEKLFF. The DNA of the CDR3 is TGTGCCAGCAATAGGGAGCGGCCCGGGACAGGGTACAGAACTAATGAAAAACTGTTTTTT. The chain employs TRBV7-8 and TRBJ1-4, with TRBD1 matching over 9 bases. There are 20 residues in the CDR3. V was clipped by 7 bases and J by 1 base; unmatched bases: 19. The V gene's germline CDR1 is SGHVS and CDR2 FQNEAQ. The full variable domain, rest sourced from reference TRBV7-8 and TRBJ1-4, is GAGVSQSPRYKVAKRGQDVALRCDPISGHVSLFWYQQALGQGPEFLTYFQNEAQLDKSGLPSDRFFAERPEGSVSTLKIQRTQQEDSAVYLCASNRERPGTGYRTNEKLFFGSGTQLSVL.

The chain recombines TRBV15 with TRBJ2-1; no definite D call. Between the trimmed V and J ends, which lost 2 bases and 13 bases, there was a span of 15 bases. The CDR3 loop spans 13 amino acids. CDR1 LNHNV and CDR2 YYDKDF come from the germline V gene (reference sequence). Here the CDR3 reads CATSRSMAEQQFF. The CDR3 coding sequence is TGTGCCACCAGCAGATCCATGGCAGAGCAACAGTTCTTC. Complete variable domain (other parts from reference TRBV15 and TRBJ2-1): DAMVIQNPRYQVTQFGKPVTLSCSQTLNHNVMYWYQQKSSQAPKLLFHYYDKDFNNEADTPDNFQSRRPNTSFCFLDIRSPGLGDTAMYLCATSRSMAEQQFFGPGTRLTVL.

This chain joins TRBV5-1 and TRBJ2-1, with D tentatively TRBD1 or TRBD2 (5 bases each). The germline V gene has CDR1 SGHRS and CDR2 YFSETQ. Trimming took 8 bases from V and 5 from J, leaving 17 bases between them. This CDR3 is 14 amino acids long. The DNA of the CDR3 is TGCGCCAGTCGGGGCCTAAGGGCGCACAATGAGCAGTTCTTC. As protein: CASRGLRAHNEQFF.

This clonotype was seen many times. The chain's CDR3 is CASSSGLEHTDTQYF. CDR3 nucleotides: TGTGCCAGCAGTTCGGGACTAGAGCACACAGATACGCAGTATTTT. V gene TRBV12-3 or TRBV12-4 combines with J gene TRBJ2-3; 8 nucleotides match TRBD2. J was trimmed by 2 bases and V by 4 bases; bases with no gene match: 5. The CDR3 runs to 15 residues.

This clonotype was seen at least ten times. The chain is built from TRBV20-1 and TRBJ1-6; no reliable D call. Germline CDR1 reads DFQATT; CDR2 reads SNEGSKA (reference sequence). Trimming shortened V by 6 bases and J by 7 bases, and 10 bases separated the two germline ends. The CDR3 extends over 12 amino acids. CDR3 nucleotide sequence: TGCAGTGCCAGCGGAACAAATTCACCCCTCCACTTT. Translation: CSASGTNSPLHF.

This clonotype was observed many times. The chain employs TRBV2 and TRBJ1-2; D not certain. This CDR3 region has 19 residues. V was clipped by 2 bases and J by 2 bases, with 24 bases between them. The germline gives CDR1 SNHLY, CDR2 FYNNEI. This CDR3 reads CASSEKGGWAGPANYGYTF. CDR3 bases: TGTGCCAGCAGTGAAAAGGGTGGGTGGGCAGGACCCGCCAACTATGGCTACACCTTC.

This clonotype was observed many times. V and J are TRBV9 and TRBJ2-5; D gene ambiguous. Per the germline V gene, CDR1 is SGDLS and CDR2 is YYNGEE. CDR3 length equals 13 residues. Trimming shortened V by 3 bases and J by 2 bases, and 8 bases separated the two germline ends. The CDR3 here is CASSADIQETQYF. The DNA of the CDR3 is TGTGCCAGCAGCGCTGACATTCAAGAGACCCAGTACTTC. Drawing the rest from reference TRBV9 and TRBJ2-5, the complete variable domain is DSGVTQTPKHLITATGQRVTLRCSPRSGDLSVYWYQQSLDQGLQFLIQYYNGEERAKGNILERFSAQQFPDLHSELNLSSLELGDSALYFCASSADIQETQYFGPGTRLLVL.

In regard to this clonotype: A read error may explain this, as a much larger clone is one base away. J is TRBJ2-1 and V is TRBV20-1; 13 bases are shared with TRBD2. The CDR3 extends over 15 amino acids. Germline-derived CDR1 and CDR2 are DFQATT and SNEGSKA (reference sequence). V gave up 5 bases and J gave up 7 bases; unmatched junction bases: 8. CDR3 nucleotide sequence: TGCAGTGCTGCAACCGGACTAGCGGGGGAGAATGAGCAGTTCTTC. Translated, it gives CSAATGLAGENEQFF.

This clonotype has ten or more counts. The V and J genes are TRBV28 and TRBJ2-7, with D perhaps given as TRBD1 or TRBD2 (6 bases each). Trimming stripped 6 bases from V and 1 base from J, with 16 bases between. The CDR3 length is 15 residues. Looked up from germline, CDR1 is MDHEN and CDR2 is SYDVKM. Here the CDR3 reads CASSINWGASYEQYF. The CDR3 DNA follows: TGTGCCAGCAGCATCAACTGGGGGGCTTCCTACGAGCAGTACTTC.

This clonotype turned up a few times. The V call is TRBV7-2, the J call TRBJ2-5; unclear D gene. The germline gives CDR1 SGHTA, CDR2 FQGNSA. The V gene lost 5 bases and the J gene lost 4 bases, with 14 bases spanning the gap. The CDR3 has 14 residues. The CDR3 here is CASSPPQVIETQYF. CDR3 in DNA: TGTGCCAGCAGCCCACCTCAGGTGATAGAGACCCAGTACTTC.

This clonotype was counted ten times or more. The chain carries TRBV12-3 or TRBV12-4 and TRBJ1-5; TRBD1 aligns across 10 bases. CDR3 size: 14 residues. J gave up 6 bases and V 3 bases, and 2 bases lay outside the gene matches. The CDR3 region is CASSFGDRGQPQHF. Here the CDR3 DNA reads TGTGCCAGCAGTTTTGGGGACAGGGGTCAGCCCCAGCATTTT.

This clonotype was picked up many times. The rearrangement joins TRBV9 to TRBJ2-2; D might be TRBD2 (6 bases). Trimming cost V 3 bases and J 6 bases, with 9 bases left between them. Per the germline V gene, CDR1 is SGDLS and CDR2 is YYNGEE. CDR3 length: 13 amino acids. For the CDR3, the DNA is TGTGCCAGCAGCGCTAGCGATCCCGGGGAGCTGTTTTTT. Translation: CASSASDPGELFF. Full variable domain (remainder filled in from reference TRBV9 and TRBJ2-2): DSGVTQTPKHLITATGQRVTLRCSPRSGDLSVYWYQQSLDQGLQFLIQYYNGEERAKGNILERFSAQQFPDLHSELNLSSLELGDSALYFCASSASDPGELFFGEGSRLTVL.

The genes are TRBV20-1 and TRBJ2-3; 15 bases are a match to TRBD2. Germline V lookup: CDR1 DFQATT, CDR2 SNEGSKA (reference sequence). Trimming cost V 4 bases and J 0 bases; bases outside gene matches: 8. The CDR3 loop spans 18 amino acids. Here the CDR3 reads CSAKKGLAGGTSTDTQYF. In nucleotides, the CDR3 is TGCAGTGCTAAAAAGGGACTAGCGGGGGGAACTAGCACAGATACGCAGTATTTT.

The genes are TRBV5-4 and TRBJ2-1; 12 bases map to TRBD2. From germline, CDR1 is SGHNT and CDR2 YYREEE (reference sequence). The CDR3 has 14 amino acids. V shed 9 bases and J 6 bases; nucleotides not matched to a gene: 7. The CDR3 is CAINLAGGVNEQFF. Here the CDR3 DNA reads TGTGCCATAAACCTAGCGGGGGGGGTCAATGAGCAGTTCTTC.

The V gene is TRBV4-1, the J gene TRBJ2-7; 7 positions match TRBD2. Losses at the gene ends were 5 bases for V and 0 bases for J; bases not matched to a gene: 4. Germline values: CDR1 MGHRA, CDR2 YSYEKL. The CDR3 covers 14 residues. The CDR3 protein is CASSESGVSYEQYF. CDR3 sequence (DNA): TGCGCCAGCAGCGAAAGCGGGGTCTCCTACGAGCAGTACTTC.

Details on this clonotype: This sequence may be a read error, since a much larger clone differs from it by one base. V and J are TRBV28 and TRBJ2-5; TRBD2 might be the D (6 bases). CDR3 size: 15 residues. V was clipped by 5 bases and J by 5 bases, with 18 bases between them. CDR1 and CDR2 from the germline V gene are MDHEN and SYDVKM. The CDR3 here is CASSLENGDLETQYF. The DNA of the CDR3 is TGTGCCAGCAGTCTCGAGAACGGGGACTTGGAGACCCAGTACTTC.

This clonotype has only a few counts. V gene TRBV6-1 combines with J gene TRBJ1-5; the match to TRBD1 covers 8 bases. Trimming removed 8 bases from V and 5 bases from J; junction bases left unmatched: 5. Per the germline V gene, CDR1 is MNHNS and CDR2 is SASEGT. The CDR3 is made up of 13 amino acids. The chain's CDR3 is CASRTGLDQPQHF. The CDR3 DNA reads TGTGCCAGCCGGACAGGGCTCGATCAGCCCCAGCATTTT.

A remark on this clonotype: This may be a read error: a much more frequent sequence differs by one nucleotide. The DNA for the CDR3 is TGTGCCGGCAGTATCCACGGGGGGAATGAGCAGTTCTTC. Protein product: CAGSIHGGNEQFF. The chain is built from TRBV12-3 or TRBV12-4 and TRBJ2-1; 7 bases are shared with TRBD2. This CDR3 is built from 13 residues.

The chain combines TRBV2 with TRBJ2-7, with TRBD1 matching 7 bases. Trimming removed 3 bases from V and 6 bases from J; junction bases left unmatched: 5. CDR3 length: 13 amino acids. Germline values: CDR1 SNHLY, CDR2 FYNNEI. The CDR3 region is CASSEFHRGEQYF. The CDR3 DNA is TGTGCCAGCAGTGAGTTCCACAGGGGCGAGCAGTACTTC.

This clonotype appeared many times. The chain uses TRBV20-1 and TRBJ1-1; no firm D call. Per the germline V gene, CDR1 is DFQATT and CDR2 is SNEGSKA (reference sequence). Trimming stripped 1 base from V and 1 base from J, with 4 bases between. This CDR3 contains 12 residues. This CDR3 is CSARVGNTEAFF. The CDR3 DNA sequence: TGCAGTGCTAGAGTAGGGAACACTGAAGCTTTCTTT.

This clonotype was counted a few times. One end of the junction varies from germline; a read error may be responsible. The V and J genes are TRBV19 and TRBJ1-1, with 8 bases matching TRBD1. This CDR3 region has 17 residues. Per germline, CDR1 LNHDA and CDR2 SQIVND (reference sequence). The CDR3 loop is CASSMRMGQVMNTEAFF. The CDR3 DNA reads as TGTGCCAGCAGTATGAGGATGGGACAGGTAATGAACACTGAAGCTTTCTTT.

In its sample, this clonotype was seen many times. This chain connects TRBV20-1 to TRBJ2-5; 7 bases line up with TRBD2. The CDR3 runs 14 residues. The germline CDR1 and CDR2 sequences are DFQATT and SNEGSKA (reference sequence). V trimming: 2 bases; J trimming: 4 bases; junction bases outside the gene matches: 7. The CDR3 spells CSARPSVAGETQYF. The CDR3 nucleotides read TGCAGTGCTAGACCCTCGGTAGCGGGAGAGACCCAGTACTTC.